This T cell receptor (beta chain) comes out of a study of post-analysis software for immune sequencing data. Across the study: The disease courses spanned relapsing-remitting, secondary progressive and progressive-relapsing forms of multiple sclerosis. General observations from the study: Relative to controls, patients with multiple sclerosis showed significantly lower normalized Chao1 diversity. By F measure, samples from a shared preparation batch strongly co-clustered. Five TRBV segments, including TRBV5-6, TRBV5-1 and TRBV20-1, were more frequent in patients than controls.

The CDR3 contains 13 residues. The V gene's germline CDR1 is LGHDT and CDR2 YNNKEL (reference sequence). V lost 4 bases, J lost 10 bases, and 14 bases lay in between. Note on this clonotype: Its antigen is not known.

Prepared TCR beta cDNA libraries contained unique molecular identifiers. A population of about 1 to 11 million T cells gave rise to around 530,000 cDNA molecules. TCRdb processed the PCR reads anew with MiXCR; each CDR3 protein has one entry. The table shows about 460,000 distinct CDR3 sequences, with less than 45% occurring only once. J is TRBJ2-1 and V is TRBV3-1; no clear D. What was sequenced was blood. The clonotype originates from a girl aged 10 to 17 with multiple sclerosis. The CDR3 DNA reads TGTGCCAGCAGCCTGACAAGGGAACAAGAGCAGTTCTTC. As protein: CASSLTREQEQFF.